A selection of T cell receptor beta chains follows, all from one sample in a study of shared clonotypes between healthy human individuals. Produced via immunoSEQ multiplex PCR; TCRdb's table is partial and in-frame only. The sample holds more than 1.2 million clones; about 98.5% are singletons and the top ten take under 0.45%. Sequencing input: naive CD4+ T cells sorted from blood. These receptors were taken from a man aged 25-45 years in good health. The CDR3 runs from the conserved cysteine through the conserved F or W. The D gene is left open where the match is weak. Only part of the rows carry a size: once, few, many, or a class if the clone is expanded.

D	V	J	size	CDR3	DNA
TRBD2	TRBV9	TRBJ2-7	-	CASSVSGIGDYEQYF	TGTGCCAGCAGCGTTAGCGGGATTGGCGACTACGAGCAGTACTTC
TRBD1	TRBV9	TRBJ2-7	-	CASSPGTGDSYEQYF	TGTGCCAGCAGCCCCGGGACAGGGGACTCCTACGAGCAGTACTTC
TRBD2	TRBV5-1	TRBJ2-7	once	CASSSSGESSYEQYF	TGCGCCAGCAGCTCGAGCGGGGAAAGCTCCTACGAGCAGTACTTC
-	TRBV2	TRBJ2-2	once	CASSDRQGAPTGELFF	TGTGCCAGCAGTGACCGGCAGGGTGCCCCAACCGGGGAGCTGTTTTTT
TRBD1	TRBV6-6	TRBJ1-1	-	CASSYPTGDTEAFF	TGTGCCAGCAGTTACCCAACAGGGGACACTGAAGCTTTCTTT
-	TRBV28	TRBJ2-2	-	CASRRRRGTGELFF	TGTGCCAGCAGGCGGCGGCGTGGGACCGGGGAGCTGTTTTTT
-	TRBV7-9	TRBJ2-7	-	CASSLYTARAYEQYF	TGTGCCAGCAGCTTATACACCGCCAGGGCCTACGAGCAGTACTTC
-	TRBV18	TRBJ2-1	-	CASSLRTSYSYNEQFF	TGTGCCAGCTCACTGAGGACATCTTACTCCTACAATGAGCAGTTCTTC
TRBD2	TRBV7-2	TRBJ2-7	-	CASSFLGRGRTSNYEQYF	TGTGCCAGCAGCTTTTTGGGCCGGGGCAGGACTAGTAACTACGAGCAGTACTTC
-	TRBV29-1	TRBJ2-2	-	CSTRPSPNTGELFF	TGCAGCACCCGGCCCTCCCCGAACACCGGGGAGCTGTTTTTT
TRBD2	TRBV4-1	TRBJ2-7	-	CASSQAWSAGGYEQYF	TGCGCCAGCAGCCAAGCTTGGTCAGCGGGAGGTTACGAGCAGTACTTC
TRBD2	TRBV28	TRBJ2-1	once	CASFSLANSRESRSNEQFF	TGTGCCAGCTTCAGTTTAGCTAATTCGCGGGAGTCTAGGAGTAATGAGCAGTTCTTC
TRBD1	TRBV4-1	TRBJ1-4	once	CASSQRPGQGPNEKLFF	TGCGCCAGCAGCCAACGCCCGGGACAGGGACCTAATGAAAAACTGTTTTTT
-	TRBV7-2	TRBJ2-1	-	CASSFVSGTYYNEQFF	TGTGCCAGCAGCTTCGTCTCAGGGACGTACTACAATGAGCAGTTCTTC
TRBD1	TRBV5-1	TRBJ2-7	-	CASSLRQGVLEQYF	TGCGCCAGCAGCTTGAGGCAGGGGGTACTGGAGCAGTACTTC
TRBD2	TRBV29-1	TRBJ2-1	-	CSVVGERERFDEQFF	TGCAGCGTGGTGGGGGAGCGGGAGCGTTTCGATGAGCAGTTCTTC
-	TRBV5-1	TRBJ1-1	-	CASSWLAGTNSEAFF	TGCGCCAGCAGCTGGCTTGCAGGTACTAACTCTGAAGCTTTCTTT
-	TRBV5-1	TRBJ2-3	-	CASSLPGPGYTQYF	TGCGCCAGCAGCTTGCCTGGACCAGGGTATACGCAGTATTTT
-	TRBV6-5	TRBJ1-1	-	CASSPPGLSEAFF	TGTGCCAGCAGCCCCCCCGGACTTTCTGAAGCTTTCTTT
TRBD1	TRBV7-9	TRBJ2-1	-	CASSTVQGVTGYNEQFF	TGTGCCAGCAGCACGGTGCAGGGGGTTACGGGTTACAATGAGCAGTTCTTC
-	TRBV15	TRBJ2-3	-	CATSRTGSADTQYF	TGTGCCACCAGCAGAACAGGGAGCGCAGATACGCAGTATTTT
-	TRBV29-1	TRBJ2-7	-	CSVGSETYEQYF	TGCAGCGTTGGTTCAGAAACCTACGAGCAGTACTTC
TRBD2	TRBV19	TRBJ2-2	once	CASTPSGSFGELFF	TGTGCCAGTACCCCTAGCGGGAGCTTCGGGGAGCTGTTTTTT
TRBD2	TRBV4-1	TRBJ2-1	-	CASSHPPGLVSREGNEQFF	TGCGCCAGCAGCCATCCACCGGGACTAGTCTCTCGGGAGGGCAATGAGCAGTTCTTC
-	TRBV7-8	TRBJ1-5	-	CASSSMPGGQQPQHF	TGTGCCAGCAGCTCTATGCCGGGGGGGCAACAGCCCCAGCATTTT
-	TRBV18	TRBJ2-1	-	CASSPPGLLGNNEQFF	TGTGCCAGCTCACCACCGGGACTCTTGGGGAACAATGAGCAGTTCTTC
TRBD1	TRBV6-1	TRBJ2-1	-	CASSRGQVNEQFF	TGTGCCAGCAGCCGGGGACAGGTTAATGAGCAGTTCTTC